This T cell receptor beta chain was recovered during a study of T cell responses to AZD1222 COVID-19 vaccine. Whole-study results and caveats: There were mostly white British donors and more females than males, and clonal diversity was possibly underestimated. Within unmutated variant regions lay the reported targets of nearly half of spike-specific TCRs.

V lost 7 bases and J lost 0, with 15 bases in between. Germline values: CDR1 KGHDR, CDR2 SFDVKD. The CDR3 sequence is 16 residues long. The protocol was immunoSEQ multiplex PCR, while the TCRdb copy is restricted to in-frame clones and leaves out a portion. Of 55,000 to 80,000 clones in the sample, about 70% were seen once. Note on this clone: Its antigen is currently unknown.

This sequence originates from an adult in good health. The sample in question was peripheral blood, obtained on day 0 of AZD1222 vaccination. This chain links TRBV24-1 with TRBJ2-4; either TRBD1 or TRBD2 may supply D (5 bases each). As DNA, the CDR3 is TGTGCCACCAGGGATGGGACGAATCTAGCCAAAAACATTCAGTACTTC. Its translation: CATRDGTNLAKNIQYF.